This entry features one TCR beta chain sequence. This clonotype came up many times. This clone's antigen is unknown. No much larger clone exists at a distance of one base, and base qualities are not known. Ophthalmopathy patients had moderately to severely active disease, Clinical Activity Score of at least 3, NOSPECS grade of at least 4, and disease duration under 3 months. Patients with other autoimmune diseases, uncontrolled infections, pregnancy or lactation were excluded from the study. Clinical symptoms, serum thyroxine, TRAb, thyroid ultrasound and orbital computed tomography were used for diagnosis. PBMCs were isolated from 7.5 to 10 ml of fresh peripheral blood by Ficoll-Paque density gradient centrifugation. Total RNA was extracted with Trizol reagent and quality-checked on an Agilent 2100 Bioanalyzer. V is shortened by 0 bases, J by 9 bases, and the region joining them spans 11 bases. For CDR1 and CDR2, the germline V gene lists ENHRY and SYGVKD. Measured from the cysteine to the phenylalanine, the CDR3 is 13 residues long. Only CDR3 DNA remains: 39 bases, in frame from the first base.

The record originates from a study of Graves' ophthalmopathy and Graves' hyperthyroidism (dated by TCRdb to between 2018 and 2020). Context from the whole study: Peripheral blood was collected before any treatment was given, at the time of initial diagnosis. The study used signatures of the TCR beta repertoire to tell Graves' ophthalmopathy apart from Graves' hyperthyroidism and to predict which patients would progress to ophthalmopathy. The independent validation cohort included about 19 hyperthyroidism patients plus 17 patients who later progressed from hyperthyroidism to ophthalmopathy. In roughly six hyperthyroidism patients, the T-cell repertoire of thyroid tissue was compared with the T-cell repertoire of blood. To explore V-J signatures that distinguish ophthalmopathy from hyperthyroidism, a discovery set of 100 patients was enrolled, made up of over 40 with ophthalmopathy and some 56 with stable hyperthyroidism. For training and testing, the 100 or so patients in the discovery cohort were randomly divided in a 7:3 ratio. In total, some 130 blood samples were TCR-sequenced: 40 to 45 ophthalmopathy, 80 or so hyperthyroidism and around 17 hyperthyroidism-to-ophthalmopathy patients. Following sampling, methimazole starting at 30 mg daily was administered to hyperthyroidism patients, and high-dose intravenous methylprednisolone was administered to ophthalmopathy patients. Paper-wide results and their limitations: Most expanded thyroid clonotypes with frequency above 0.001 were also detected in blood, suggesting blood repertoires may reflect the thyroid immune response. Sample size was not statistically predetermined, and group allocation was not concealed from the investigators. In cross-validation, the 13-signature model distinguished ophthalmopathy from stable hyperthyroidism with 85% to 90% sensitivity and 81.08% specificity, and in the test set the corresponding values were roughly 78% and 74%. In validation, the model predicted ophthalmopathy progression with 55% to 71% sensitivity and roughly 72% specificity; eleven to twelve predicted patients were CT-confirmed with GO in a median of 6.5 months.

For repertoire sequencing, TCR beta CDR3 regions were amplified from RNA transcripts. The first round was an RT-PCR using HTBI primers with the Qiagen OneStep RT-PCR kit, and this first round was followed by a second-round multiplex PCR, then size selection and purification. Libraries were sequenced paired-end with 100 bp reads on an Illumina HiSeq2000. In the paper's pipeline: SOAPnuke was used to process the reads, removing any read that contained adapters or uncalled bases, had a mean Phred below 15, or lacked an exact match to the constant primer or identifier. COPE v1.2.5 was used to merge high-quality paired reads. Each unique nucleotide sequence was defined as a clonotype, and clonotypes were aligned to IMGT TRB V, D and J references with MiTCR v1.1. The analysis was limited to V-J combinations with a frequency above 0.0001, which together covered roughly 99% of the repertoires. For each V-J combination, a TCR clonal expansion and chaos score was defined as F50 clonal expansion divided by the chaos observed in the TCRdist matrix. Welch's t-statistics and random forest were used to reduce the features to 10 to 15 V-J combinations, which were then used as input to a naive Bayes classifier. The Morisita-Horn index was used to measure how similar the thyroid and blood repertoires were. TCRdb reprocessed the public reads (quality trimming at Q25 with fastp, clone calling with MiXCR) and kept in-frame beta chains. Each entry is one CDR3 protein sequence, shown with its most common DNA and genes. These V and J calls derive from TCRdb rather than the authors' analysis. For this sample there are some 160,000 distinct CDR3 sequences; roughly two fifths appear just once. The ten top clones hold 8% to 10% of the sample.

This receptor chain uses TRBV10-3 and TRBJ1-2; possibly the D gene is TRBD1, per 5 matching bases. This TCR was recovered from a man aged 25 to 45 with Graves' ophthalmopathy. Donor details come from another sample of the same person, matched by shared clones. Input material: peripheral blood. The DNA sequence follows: TGTGCCATCAGTGAGTCGCCAGGACACAGCTACACCTTC. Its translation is CAISESPGHSYTF.